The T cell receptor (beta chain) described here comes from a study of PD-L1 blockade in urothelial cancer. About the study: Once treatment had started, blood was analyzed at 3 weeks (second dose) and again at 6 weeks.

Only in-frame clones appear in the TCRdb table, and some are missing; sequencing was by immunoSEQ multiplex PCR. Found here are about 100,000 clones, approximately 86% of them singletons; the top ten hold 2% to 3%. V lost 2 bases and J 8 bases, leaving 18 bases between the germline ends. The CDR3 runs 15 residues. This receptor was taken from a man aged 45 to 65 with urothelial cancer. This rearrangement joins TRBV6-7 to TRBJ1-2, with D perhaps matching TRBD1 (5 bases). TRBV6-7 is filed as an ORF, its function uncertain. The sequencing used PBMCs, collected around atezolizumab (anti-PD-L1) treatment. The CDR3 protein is CASSYPRWQGCGYTF. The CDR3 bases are TGTGCCAGCAGTTACCCCAGATGGCAGGGATGCGGCTACACCTTC.